The 12 T cell receptor beta chains below come from one sample, sequenced in a study of T cell responses to AZD1222 COVID-19 vaccine. Measured with immunoSEQ multiplex PCR; TCRdb has only the in-frame clones, and not every one. The sample records around 100,000 clones, 92% being singletons. Sequenced material: peripheral blood, taken on day 0 of AZD1222 vaccination. These receptors were obtained from an adult in good health.

This clone was seen just once. The rearrangement joins TRBV6-5 to TRBJ1-6; D is unclear. Germline V lookup: CDR1 MNHEY, CDR2 SVGAGI. Trimming shortened V by 0 bases and J by 10 bases, and 16 bases separated the two germline ends. The CDR3 is made up of 16 amino acids. CDR3 bases: TGTGCCAGCAGTTACTCGAGATCTGGGTTCTTCTCACCCCTCCACTTT. The encoded protein is CASSYSRSGFFSPLHF.

Written as DNA, the CDR3 is TGTGCCAGCAGCTTGTTCAACAGGGTGAACACTGAAGCTTTCTTT. Protein sequence: CASSLFNRVNTEAFF. V is TRBV5-6 and J is TRBJ1-1; TRBD1 might be the D (6 bases). The V end lost 1 base, the J end lost 0 bases, and 10 bases lay between the germline ends. The length of the CDR3 is 15 residues. Germline V lookup: CDR1 SGHDT, CDR2 YYEEEE.

J is TRBJ1-6 and V is TRBV9; D might be TRBD1 (5 bases). V lost 2 bases and J lost 8, with 11 bases in between. The V gene's germline CDR1 is SGDLS and CDR2 YYNGEE. There are 14 residues in the CDR3. The CDR3 nucleotides read TGTGCCAGCAGCGTCCAGGGAGGGCATTCACCCCTCCACTTT. Encoded protein: CASSVQGGHSPLHF.

The rearrangement uses TRBV5-1 and TRBJ2-5; 11 bases line up with TRBD2. This CDR3 is built from 15 residues. With 4 bases clipped from V and 5 bases from J, the junction kept 7 bases outside the gene matches. Germline V lookup: CDR1 SGHRS, CDR2 YFSETQ. The CDR3 spells CASSVGLAGGETQYF. In DNA, the CDR3 is TGCGCCAGCAGCGTCGGACTAGCGGGTGGCGAGACCCAGTACTTC.

The J gene is TRBJ2-3, the V gene TRBV5-1; 7 bases align to TRBD1. Trimming at V came to 0 bases and at J to 3 bases, leaving 4 bases not matched to a gene. Germline CDR1 SGHRS, CDR2 YFSETQ. The CDR3 is 15 amino acids. The CDR3 coding sequence is TGCGCCAGCAGCTTGGGCGACAGGGCTACAGATACGCAGTATTTT. Protein product: CASSLGDRATDTQYF. Together with reference TRBV5-1 and TRBJ2-3, the CDR3 gives the full variable domain: KAGVTQTPRYLIKTRGQQVTLSCSPISGHRSVSWYQQTPGQGLQFLFEYFSETQRNKGNFPGRFSGRQFSNSRSEMNVSTLELGDSALYLCASSLGDRATDTQYFGPGTRLTVL.

The rearrangement joins TRBV6-5 to TRBJ2-1; 7 nucleotides agree with TRBD1. Losses at the gene ends were 3 bases for V and 9 bases for J; bases not matched to a gene: 5. CDR3 length: 13 residues. Per the germline V gene, CDR1 is MNHEY and CDR2 is SVGAGI. The CDR3 here is CASSYDRAREQFF. CDR3 nucleotides: TGTGCCAGCAGTTATGACAGGGCTCGTGAGCAGTTCTTC.

The chain has TRBV30 and TRBJ1-5; 8 bases line up with TRBD1. Germline CDR1 GTSNPN, CDR2 SVGIG (reference sequence). Losses at the gene ends were 5 bases for V and 4 bases for J; bases not matched to a gene: 10. The CDR3 runs to 15 residues. The CDR3 loop is CAWRPGQGLNQPQHF. CDR3 DNA: TGTGCCTGGCGACCCGGACAGGGACTAAATCAGCCCCAGCATTTT.

This chain links TRBV6-1 with TRBJ1-2; the D gene is possibly TRBD1 (6 bases). CDR1 MNHNS and CDR2 SASEGT come from the germline V gene. The CDR3 has 13 amino acids. V was cut by 2 bases and J by 4 bases, with 8 bases left in between. The CDR3 nucleotides are TGTGCCAGCAGTGAACGGGACATCTATGGCTACACCTTC. It translates to CASSERDIYGYTF.

Only a few counts were recorded for this clone. This chain connects TRBV29-1 to TRBJ2-1; 10 bases line up with TRBD2. The CDR3 runs 15 residues. Unmatched junction bases numbered 9, after V lost 7 bases and J lost 3 bases. CDR1 SQVTM and CDR2 ANQGSEA come from the germline V gene. The CDR3 here is CSGQRGGFLYNEQFF. DNA for the CDR3: TGCAGCGGCCAGCGGGGGGGCTTTCTCTACAATGAGCAGTTCTTC.

The chain carries TRBV12-3 or TRBV12-4 and TRBJ1-5; D call uncertain. The CDR3 runs 13 residues. Trimming removed 7 bases at V and 7 bases at J, with 14 bases between. This CDR3 reads CASTINGGQPQHF. CDR3 DNA sequence: TGTGCCAGCACAATAAACGGTGGACAGCCCCAGCATTTT.

The chain recombines TRBV28 with TRBJ2-3; a possible D gene is TRBD1 (6 bases). In germline, CDR1 is MDHEN, CDR2 SYDVKM. Trimming pared 5 bases from V and 0 bases from J, leaving 12 bases between. This CDR3 spans 15 amino acids. The CDR3 coding sequence is TGTGCCAGCAGTCTCAGGGGCGGAAGCACAGATACGCAGTATTTT. This codes for CASSLRGGSTDTQYF.

The gene calls are TRBV4-2 and TRBJ1-5; 7 bases are a match to TRBD1. The CDR3 is 14 amino acids. V was pared by 4 bases and J by 2 bases, with 2 bases of the junction left unmatched. Germline CDR1 reads LGHNA; CDR2 reads YNFKEQ. As DNA, the CDR3 is TGTGCCAGCAGCCTCGGGACAGGCAATCAGCCCCAGCATTTT. Translated: CASSLGTGNQPQHF.